Shown below are 28 T cell receptor beta chains from a single sample sequenced in a study of immune evolution from preneoplasia to lung adenocarcinoma. Clones were sequenced by immunoSEQ multiplex PCR, and TCRdb holds only the in-frame ones, with some missing. The sample consists of about 27,000 clones, about 74% of them appearing once. The sample comprised FFPE invasive lung adenocarcinoma tissue. The receptors shown here come from a person in their sixties with invasive lung adenocarcinoma. Some clones in this sample may be carry-over from other donors' samples.

The CDR3 sequence: CASNKGRDRTGNNEQFF. The CDR3 nucleotides read TGTGCCAGCAACAAAGGGAGGGACAGGACAGGGAACAATGAGCAGTTCTTC. The genes are TRBV21-1 and TRBJ2-1; TRBD1 was called by the table and not checked on the DNA. TRBV21-1 is a known pseudogene. The CDR3 runs 17 residues.

The chain combines TRBV7-9 with TRBJ2-7; TRBD1 agrees at 7 bases. J was trimmed by 3 bases and V by 5 bases; bases with no gene match: 4. The germline V gene has CDR1 SEHNR and CDR2 FQNEAQ (reference sequence). The CDR3 is 13 amino acids. CDR3 in amino acids: CASSLSGGYEQYF. The CDR3 DNA reads as TGTGCCAGCAGCCTATCAGGGGGCTACGAGCAGTACTTC.

The rearrangement uses TRBV7-9 and TRBJ2-7, with D perhaps TRBD2 (5 bases). The V gene's germline CDR1 is SEHNR and CDR2 FQNEAQ (reference sequence). The CDR3 consists of 18 residues. V was cut by 2 bases and J by 0 bases, with 20 bases left in between. CDR3 sequence (DNA): TGTGCCAGCAGCTTATCGCATGCTAGCAGGTCCTCCTCCTACGAGCAGTACTTC. Protein product: CASSLSHASRSSSYEQYF.

The chain carries TRBV6-6 and TRBJ2-7, with TRBD2 as a possible D gene (8 bases). The CDR3 spans 15 residues. V lost 5 bases and J 7 bases, leaving 21 bases between the germline ends. Germline V CDR1 and CDR2: MNHNY, SVGAGI (reference sequence). The chain's CDR3 is CASSARLAPGGEQYF. CDR3 coding DNA: TGTGCCAGCAGTGCAAGACTAGCGCCAGGGGGGGAGCAGTACTTC.

DNA of the CDR3: TGTGCCAGCTCATATAGCGGTACGGATACGCAGTATTTT. Translated, it gives CASSYSGTDTQYF. This rearrangement joins TRBV18 to TRBJ2-3; D may be TRBD2 (6 bases). Trimming left V 5 bases short and J 6 bases short, with 12 bases between. The CDR3 sequence is 13 residues long. Germline loops: CDR1 KGHSH, CDR2 LQKENI. Full variable domain (remainder filled in from reference TRBV18 and TRBJ2-3): NAGVMQNPRHLVRRRGQEARLRCSPMKGHSHVYWYRQLPEEGLKFMVYLQKENIIDESGMPKERFSAEFPKEGPSILRIQQVVRGDSAAYFCASSYSGTDTQYFGPGTRLTVL.

The chain couples TRBV6-5 to TRBJ2-2; D gene uncertain. Germline CDR1 and CDR2: MNHEY and SVGAGI. V was shortened by 2 bases and J by 0 bases, with 10 bases between the two germline ends. This CDR3 is built from 16 residues. In nucleotides, the CDR3 is TGTGCCAGCAGTTACCGCCGACGGACGAACACCGGGGAGCTGTTTTTT. It translates to CASSYRRRTNTGELFF.

The V and J genes are TRBV7-2 and TRBJ2-3; D call uncertain. Germline CDR1 is SGHTA and CDR2 is FQGNSA. The V gene lost 1 base and the J gene lost 5 bases, with 13 bases spanning the gap. CDR3 length: 15 amino acids. The CDR3 DNA follows: TGTGCCAGCAGCTTAGATCGGCAGCCTGGAGATACGCAGTATTTT. Protein product: CASSLDRQPGDTQYF.

J is TRBJ2-7 and V is TRBV29-1, with 9 positions matching TRBD1. With V trimmed by 7 bases and J by 0 bases, 10 bases remained unmatched. Germline V gene data show CDR1 as SQVTM and CDR2 as ANQGSEA. This CDR3 spans 15 amino acids. The CDR3 DNA follows: TGCAGCGCCAACAGCGAGGGACAGGGCTCCTACGAGCAGTACTTC. This sequence encodes CSANSEGQGSYEQYF.

The chain employs TRBV27 and TRBJ2-5; unclear D gene. Per germline, CDR1 MNHEY and CDR2 SMNVEV (reference sequence). V was shortened by 5 bases and J by 5 bases, with 9 bases between the two germline ends. CDR3 length equals 12 residues. The CDR3 is CASSPVGETQYF. CDR3 nucleotide sequence: TGTGCCAGCAGTCCTGTGGGGGAGACCCAGTACTTC.

This CDR3 is CAWSAGGSGANVLTF. In DNA form, the CDR3 reads TGTGCCTGGAGTGCAGGGGGCTCTGGGGCCAACGTCCTGACTTTC. The chain recombines TRBV30 with TRBJ2-6; 7 nucleotides match TRBD1. The CDR3 length is 15 residues. Germline V gene data show CDR1 as GTSNPN and CDR2 as SVGIG (reference sequence). V gave up 1 base and J gave up 0 bases; unmatched junction bases: 0.

As for this clone: The same CDR3 arises from other DNA sequences in this sample as well. This sequence joins TRBV15 and TRBJ1-4; D gene uncertain. CDR1 and CDR2 from the germline V gene are LNHNV and YYDKDF (reference sequence). CDR3 length equals 13 residues. V was cut by 1 base and J by 7 bases, with 7 bases left in between. The CDR3 loop reads CATSRVPSEKLFF. The CDR3, as DNA: TGTGCCACCAGCAGAGTCCCGAGTGAAAAACTGTTTTTT.

This clone was seen once. The gene calls are TRBV11-2 and TRBJ2-1; D is perhaps TRBD1 (5 bases). Trimming took 5 bases from V and 4 from J, leaving 9 bases between them. The CDR3 loop spans 13 amino acids. CDR1 is SGHAT and CDR2 is FQNNGV in the germline V gene. CDR3 sequence reads: CASSPTVYNEQFF. CDR3 bases: TGTGCCAGCAGCCCGACAGTATACAATGAGCAGTTCTTC.

The chain recombines TRBV30 with TRBJ2-2, with D perhaps TRBD2 (6 bases). The V gene's germline CDR1 is GTSNPN and CDR2 SVGIG (reference sequence). Trimming removed 1 base from V and 5 bases from J, with 11 bases in between. The CDR3 contains 14 residues. The CDR3 coding sequence is TGTGCCTGGAGTGGGGGGGTATCGACCGGGGAGCTGTTTTTT. Translating it yields CAWSGGVSTGELFF.

The CDR3 loop is CASSKGLEGTDTQYF. The CDR3 bases are TGTGCCAGCAGCAAAGGTCTAGAAGGCACAGATACGCAGTATTTT. The chain employs TRBV21-1 and TRBJ2-3; the D segment call TRBD2 is taken from the table without a DNA check. TRBV21-1 represents a pseudogene. The CDR3 extends over 15 amino acids.

This clone was detected once. The V gene is TRBV2, the J gene TRBJ1-1; D remains ambiguous. The CDR3 extends over 13 amino acids. Trimming left V 3 bases short and J 5 bases short, with 10 bases between. Germline CDR1 SNHLY, CDR2 FYNNEI. CDR3 in DNA: TGTGCCAGCAGTGAGGACCTGGGGACTGAAGCTTTCTTT. It translates to CASSEDLGTEAFF.

V usage is TRBV7-2 and J usage is TRBJ2-7; 9 bases map to TRBD2. Per germline, CDR1 SGHTA and CDR2 FQGNSA. Unmatched junction bases numbered 8, after V lost 2 bases and J lost 3 bases. This CDR3 has 16 amino acids. CDR3 residues: CASSLSGGREGYEQYF. The CDR3 nucleotides are TGTGCCAGCAGCTTATCCGGTGGGCGGGAGGGCTACGAGCAGTACTTC.

The chain recombines TRBV6-5 with TRBJ1-5; possibly TRBD1 for D (5 bases). Germline-derived CDR1 and CDR2 are MNHEY and SVGAGI. Trimming pared 4 bases from V and 6 bases from J, leaving 10 bases between. The CDR3 contains 13 residues. For the CDR3, the DNA is TGTGCCAGCAGTTCCCGGAGGGGTCAGCCCCAGCATTTT. Residues: CASSSRRGQPQHF.

This clone is labeled as medium-sized. The rearrangement uses TRBV5-4 and TRBJ2-2; D might be TRBD2 (6 bases). In germline, CDR1 is SGHNT, CDR2 YYREEE (reference sequence). V shed 1 base and J shed 3 bases, with 7 bases lying between them. The CDR3 has 14 amino acids. This CDR3 reads CASSLSSDTGELFF. In nucleotides, the CDR3 is TGTGCCAGCAGCTTGTCTAGCGACACCGGGGAGCTGTTTTTT.

In its sample, this clone was seen a few times. The chain uses TRBV2 and TRBJ2-7; TRBD2 matches at 8 bases. Germline V CDR1 and CDR2: SNHLY, FYNNEI. V gave up 7 bases and J gave up 3 bases; unmatched junction bases: 2. The CDR3 is 12 residues long. The CDR3 DNA reads as TGTGCCAGCATACGGGAGGGCTACGAGCAGTACTTC. Protein: CASIREGYEQYF. Complete variable domain (other parts from reference TRBV2 and TRBJ2-7): EPEVTQTPSHQVTQMGQEVILRCVPISNHLYFYWYRQILGQKVEFLVSFYNNEISEKSEIFDDQFSVERPDGSNFTLKIRSTKLEDSAMYFCASIREGYEQYFGPGTRLTVT.

This clone was counted a few times. This sequence joins TRBV6-1 and TRBJ1-3, with D maybe TRBD1 (6 bases). Germline CDR1 and CDR2: MNHNS and SASEGT. Trimming left V 7 bases short and J 4 bases short, with 17 bases between. The CDR3 has 15 amino acids. The CDR3 nucleotides are TGTGCCAGCAATCCAGAGGGGGGGACCGGAAACACCATATATTTT. This encodes CASNPEGGTGNTIYF.

The chain links TRBV30 to TRBJ2-6; no definite D call. Germline CDR1 and CDR2: GTSNPN and SVGIG (reference sequence). This CDR3 has 15 residues. Trimming removed 0 bases from V and 0 bases from J, with 6 bases in between. The CDR3 sequence is CAWSVLLSGANVLTF. The CDR3 DNA sequence: TGTGCCTGGAGTGTACTCCTCTCTGGGGCCAACGTCCTGACTTTC.

The chain joins TRBV18 to TRBJ2-3; maybe TRBD1 (5 bases). The CDR3 loop spans 15 amino acids. V gave up 3 bases and J gave up 8 bases, with 18 bases separating them. Germline CDR1 and CDR2: KGHSH and LQKENI. CDR3 sequence reads: CASSPTTGRASTQYF. The CDR3 DNA follows: TGTGCCAGCTCACCCACTACAGGACGGGCAAGTACGCAGTATTTT.

CDR3 protein: CASSVTGGSSTDTQYF. CDR3 in DNA: TGTGCCAGCAGCGTAACGGGGGGTTCTAGCACAGATACGCAGTATTTT. The genes are TRBV9 and TRBJ2-3, with 7 positions matching TRBD2. The germline gives CDR1 SGDLS, CDR2 YYNGEE. V lost 1 base, J lost 0 bases, and 5 bases stayed unmatched. The CDR3 has 16 amino acids.

The chain employs TRBV5-1 and TRBJ2-1; D remains unclear. The CDR3 sequence is 14 residues long. Trimming shortened V by 0 bases and J by 4 bases, and 8 bases separated the two germline ends. The germline V gene has CDR1 SGHRS and CDR2 YFSETQ. The CDR3 protein is CASSLAAGYNEQFF. The CDR3 DNA reads as TGCGCCAGCAGCTTGGCTGCTGGATACAATGAGCAGTTCTTC.

The V gene is TRBV13, the J gene TRBJ2-5; TRBD1 matches at 9 bases. Looked up from germline, CDR1 is PRHDT and CDR2 is FYEKMQ (reference sequence). This CDR3 region has 17 residues. Trimming cost V 3 bases and J 3 bases; bases outside gene matches: 11. The CDR3 region has the DNA TGTGCCAGCAGCTTGACCCCCCGGACAGGGGTGGAAGAGACCCAGTACTTC. As protein: CASSLTPRTGVEETQYF.

The chain has TRBV5-4 and TRBJ1-3; D gene ambiguous. CDR3 size: 12 residues. Looked up from germline, CDR1 is SGHNT and CDR2 is YYREEE (reference sequence). V lost 10 bases and J lost 2, with 10 bases in between. The CDR3 is CAAPQTGNTIYF. The CDR3 DNA reads as TGTGCCGCCCCCCAGACTGGAAACACCATATATTTT.

The rearrangement uses TRBV7-7 and TRBJ2-7; 9 nucleotides align to TRBD1. Germline CDR1 reads SSHAT; CDR2 reads FNYEAQ (reference sequence). This CDR3 has 13 amino acids. Trimming cost V 5 bases and J 4 bases; bases outside gene matches: 3. CDR3 in amino acids: CASSQTGGYEQYF. DNA of the CDR3: TGTGCCAGCAGCCAGACAGGGGGGTACGAGCAGTACTTC.

The gene calls are TRBV5-4 and TRBJ1-1; perhaps TRBD1 as D (5 bases). The germline gives CDR1 SGHNT, CDR2 YYREEE (reference sequence). This CDR3 contains 14 residues. V lost 0 bases to trimming and J lost 7 bases, with 13 bases between them. In DNA form, the CDR3 reads TGTGCCAGCAGCTTGGTGGGGGAAGCGGGTGAAGCTTTCTTT. Protein: CASSLVGEAGEAFF.